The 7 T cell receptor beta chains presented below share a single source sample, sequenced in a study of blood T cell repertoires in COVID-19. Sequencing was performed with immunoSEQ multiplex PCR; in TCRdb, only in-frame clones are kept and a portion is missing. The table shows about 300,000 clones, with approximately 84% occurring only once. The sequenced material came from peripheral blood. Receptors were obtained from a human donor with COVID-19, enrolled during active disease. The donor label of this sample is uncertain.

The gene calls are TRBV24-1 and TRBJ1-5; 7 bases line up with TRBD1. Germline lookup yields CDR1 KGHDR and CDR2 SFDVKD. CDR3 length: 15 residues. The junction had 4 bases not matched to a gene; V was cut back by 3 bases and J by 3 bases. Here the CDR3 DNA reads TGTGCCACCAGTGATCGAGACAGGGACAATCAGCCCCAGCATTTT. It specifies CATSDRDRDNQPQHF.

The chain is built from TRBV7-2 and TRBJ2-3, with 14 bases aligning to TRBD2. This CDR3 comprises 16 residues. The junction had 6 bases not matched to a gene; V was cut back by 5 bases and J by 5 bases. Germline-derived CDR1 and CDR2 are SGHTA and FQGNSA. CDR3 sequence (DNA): TGTGCCAGCAGCCCAAGACTAGCGGGAGGGGGAGATACGCAGTATTTT. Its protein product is CASSPRLAGGGDTQYF.

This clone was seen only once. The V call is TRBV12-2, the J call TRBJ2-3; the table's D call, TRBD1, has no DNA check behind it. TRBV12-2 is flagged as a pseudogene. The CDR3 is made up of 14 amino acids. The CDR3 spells CASRFRTAMGTQYF. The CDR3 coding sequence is TGTGCAAGTCGCTTTCGGACAGCGATGGGTACGCAGTATTTT.

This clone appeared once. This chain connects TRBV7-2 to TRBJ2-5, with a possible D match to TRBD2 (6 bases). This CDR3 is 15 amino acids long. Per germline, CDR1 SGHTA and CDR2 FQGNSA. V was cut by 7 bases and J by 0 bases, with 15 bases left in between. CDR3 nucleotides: TGTGCCAGCACCCCGGGCGGGACGTACCAAGAGACCCAGTACTTC. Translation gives CASTPGGTYQETQYF.

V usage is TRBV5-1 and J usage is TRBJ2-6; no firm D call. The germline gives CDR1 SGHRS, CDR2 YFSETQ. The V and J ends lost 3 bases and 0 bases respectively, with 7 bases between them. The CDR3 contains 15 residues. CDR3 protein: CASSSAASGANVLTF. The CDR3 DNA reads TGCGCCAGCAGCTCGGCGGCCTCTGGGGCCAACGTCCTGACTTTC.

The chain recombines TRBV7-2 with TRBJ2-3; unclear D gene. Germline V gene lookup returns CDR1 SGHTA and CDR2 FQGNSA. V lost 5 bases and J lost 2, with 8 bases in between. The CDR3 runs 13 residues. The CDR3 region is CASSTRLTDTQYF. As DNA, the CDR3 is TGTGCCAGCAGCACCAGACTCACAGATACGCAGTATTTT.

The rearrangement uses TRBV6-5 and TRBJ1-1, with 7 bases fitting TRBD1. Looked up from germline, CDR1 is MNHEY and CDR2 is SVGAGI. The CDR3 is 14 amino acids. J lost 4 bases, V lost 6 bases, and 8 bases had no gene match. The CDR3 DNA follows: TGTGCCAGCAGGGAGGACAGGTCGGGCACTGAAGCTTTCTTT. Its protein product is CASREDRSGTEAFF.